A single sample is the source of the 14 T cell receptor beta chains below, sequenced in a study of T cell responses to AZD1222 COVID-19 vaccine. Here immunoSEQ multiplex PCR was the method, and the copy in TCRdb shows in-frame clones only, minus some. This table holds 95,000 to 150,000 clones, around 92% found once. Material: peripheral blood, obtained on day 0 of AZD1222 vaccination. Source of these receptors: an adult in good health.

V and J are TRBV7-9 and TRBJ2-1; 8 nucleotides match TRBD1. Germline V gene data show CDR1 as SEHNR and CDR2 as FQNEAQ (reference sequence). J was trimmed by 0 bases and V by 5 bases; bases with no gene match: 6. The length of the CDR3 is 16 residues. The CDR3: CASSESGTGSYNEQFF. The CDR3 nucleotides are TGTGCCAGCAGCGAATCCGGGACAGGCTCCTACAATGAGCAGTTCTTC.

This sequence joins TRBV10-1 and TRBJ2-1, with unresolved D. This CDR3 has 12 residues. V lost 4 bases, J lost 13 bases, and 14 bases lay in between. Germline CDR1 WNHNN, CDR2 SYGVQD (reference sequence). CDR3 in amino acids: CASSATKGRQFF. The CDR3 coding sequence is TGCGCCAGCAGTGCAACGAAGGGCAGACAGTTCTTC.

The chain is built from TRBV7-2 and TRBJ2-7; D perhaps matches TRBD2 (5 bases). Trimming took 5 bases from V and 5 from J, leaving 13 bases between them. CDR1 is SGHTA and CDR2 is FQGNSA in the germline V gene. The length of the CDR3 is 13 residues. The CDR3 region has the DNA TGTGCCAGCAGCATAGGACTCGTCGACGAGCAGTACTTC. It yields the protein CASSIGLVDEQYF.

The V and J genes are TRBV3-1 (or the pseudogene TRBV3-2) and TRBJ1-1; TRBD1 might be the D (5 bases). Germline-derived CDR1 and CDR2 are LGHDT and YNNKEL (reference sequence). V was cut by 1 base and J by 7 bases, with 16 bases left in between. This CDR3 comprises 15 residues. The CDR3 nucleotides read TGTGCCAGCAGCCAAGGGAACCGTGGGGACTATGAAGCTTTCTTT. Amino acid sequence: CASSQGNRGDYEAFF.

The chain links TRBV6-2 or TRBV6-3 to TRBJ1-1; D is unclear. Per germline, CDR1 MNHEY and CDR2 SVGEGT. The CDR3 is 13 residues long. V dropped 5 bases and J dropped 7 bases, with 14 bases sitting between them. CDR3 DNA sequence: TGTGCCAGCAGTCAACGGGGAGTTCATGAAGCTTTCTTT. Translation: CASSQRGVHEAFF.

J is TRBJ1-4 and V is TRBV11-3; tentatively, D is TRBD1 (6 bases). Germline V lookup: CDR1 SGHNT, CDR2 YENEEA. The length of the CDR3 is 17 residues. V was shortened by 3 bases and J by 6 bases, with 20 bases between the two germline ends. CDR3: CASSLGLQGKSHEKLFF. CDR3 bases: TGTGCCAGCAGCTTGGGGCTACAGGGCAAGTCCCATGAAAAACTGTTTTTT.

In its sample, this clone was seen once. The chain combines TRBV7-9 with TRBJ1-1; 8 bases fit TRBD1. V lost 4 bases, J lost 5 bases, and 6 bases stayed unmatched. Germline V gene sequence: CDR1 SEHNR, CDR2 FQNEAQ (reference sequence). The CDR3 totals 14 residues. DNA of the CDR3: TGTGCCAGCAGCTCTGACAGGGGAGGGACTGAAGCTTTCTTT. It specifies CASSSDRGGTEAFF.

J is TRBJ2-7 and V is TRBV21-1; the DNA was not used to check the table's D call, TRBD2. TRBV21-1 has pseudogene status. The CDR3 is 15 amino acids. The CDR3 DNA follows: TGTGCCAGCACCACGGGAAGGAGATTCACCTACGAGCAGTACTTC. Its protein product is CASTTGRRFTYEQYF.

The CDR3 nucleotides are TGCGCCAGCAGCCAAGAATTAGCGGGAGGGCTCTACGAGCAGTACTTC. Residues: CASSQELAGGLYEQYF. This sequence joins TRBV4-3 and TRBJ2-7, with 11 positions matching TRBD2. The CDR3 totals 16 residues. Unmatched junction bases numbered 4, after V lost 0 bases and J lost 3 bases. Germline lookup yields CDR1 LGHNA and CDR2 YSLEER.

This sequence joins TRBV6-5 and TRBJ1-1; 8 nucleotides match TRBD1. Germline CDR1 is MNHEY and CDR2 is SVGAGI. This CDR3 comprises 14 residues. The junction had 5 bases not matched to a gene; V was cut back by 0 bases and J by 8 bases. CDR3 nucleotide sequence: TGTGCCAGCAGTTACTCCCCTCGGACAGGGGAAGCTTTCTTT. Residues: CASSYSPRTGEAFF.

The V gene is TRBV27, the J gene TRBJ2-7; the D is unclear. The CDR3 is 11 amino acids. The V end was cut by 3 bases, the J end by 3 bases, with 3 bases between. The germline V gene encodes CDR1 MNHEY and CDR2 SMNVEV (reference sequence). CDR3 in amino acids: CASSFFYEQYF. The CDR3 coding sequence is TGTGCCAGCAGTTTTTTCTACGAGCAGTACTTC.

The V and J genes are TRBV3-1 (or the pseudogene TRBV3-2) and TRBJ2-1; no clear D. Trimming pared 6 bases from V and 5 bases from J, leaving 11 bases between. From germline, CDR1 is LGHDT and CDR2 YNNKEL (reference sequence). This CDR3 is 13 amino acids long. CDR3: CASSRTDNNEQFF. The CDR3 bases are TGTGCCAGCAGTAGGACGGATAACAATGAGCAGTTCTTC.

The chain is built from TRBV5-1 and TRBJ1-1; no definite D call. CDR3 length: 12 amino acids. The germline V and J ends were trimmed by 4 bases and 5 bases, with 9 bases remaining between them. Germline V CDR1 and CDR2: SGHRS, YFSETQ. CDR3 loop: CASSGSGTEAFF. DNA for the CDR3: TGCGCCAGCAGCGGGAGCGGGACTGAAGCTTTCTTT.

A single count supports this clone. Here the CDR3 reads CASSYTENTEAFF. DNA of the CDR3: TGTGCCAGCAGTTACACAGAGAACACTGAAGCTTTCTTT. The genes are TRBV6-2 or TRBV6-3 and TRBJ1-1; D is ambiguous. CDR3 length equals 13 residues. Germline CDR1 MNHEY, CDR2 SVGEGT. V was cut by 2 bases and J by 1 base, with 5 bases left in between.